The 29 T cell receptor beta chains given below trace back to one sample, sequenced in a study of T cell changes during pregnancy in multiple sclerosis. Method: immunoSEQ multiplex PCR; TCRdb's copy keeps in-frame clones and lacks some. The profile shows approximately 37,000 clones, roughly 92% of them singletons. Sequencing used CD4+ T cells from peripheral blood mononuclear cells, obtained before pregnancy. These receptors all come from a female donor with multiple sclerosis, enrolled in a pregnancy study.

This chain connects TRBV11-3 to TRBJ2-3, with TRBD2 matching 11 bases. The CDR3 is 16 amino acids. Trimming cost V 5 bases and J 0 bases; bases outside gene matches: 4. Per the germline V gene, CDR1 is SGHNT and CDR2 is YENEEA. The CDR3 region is CASSQGTSGSTDTQYF. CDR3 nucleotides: TGTGCCAGCAGCCAGGGGACTAGCGGTAGCACAGATACGCAGTATTTT.

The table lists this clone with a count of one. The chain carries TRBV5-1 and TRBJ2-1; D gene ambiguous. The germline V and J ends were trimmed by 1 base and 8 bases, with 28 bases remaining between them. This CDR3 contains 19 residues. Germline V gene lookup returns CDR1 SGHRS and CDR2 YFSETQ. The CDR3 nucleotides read TGCGCCAGCAGCTTGTCTACTCCCCCCGGCGCTAGTAGAGGTCATGAGCAGTTCTTC. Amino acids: CASSLSTPPGASRGHEQFF.

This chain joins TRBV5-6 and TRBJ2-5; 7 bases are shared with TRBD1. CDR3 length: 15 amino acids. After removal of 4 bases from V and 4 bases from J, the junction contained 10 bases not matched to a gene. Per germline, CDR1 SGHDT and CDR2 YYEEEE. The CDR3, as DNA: TGTGCCAGCAGCCGCATGACAGGGTCGGGAGAGACCCAGTACTTC. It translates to CASSRMTGSGETQYF.

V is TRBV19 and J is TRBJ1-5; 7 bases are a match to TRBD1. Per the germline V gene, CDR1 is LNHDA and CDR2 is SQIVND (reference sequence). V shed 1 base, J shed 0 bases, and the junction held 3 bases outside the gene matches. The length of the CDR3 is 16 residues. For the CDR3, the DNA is TGTGCCAGTAGTATAGTGGGGACAGTTAGCAATCAGCCCCAGCATTTT. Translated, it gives CASSIVGTVSNQPQHF. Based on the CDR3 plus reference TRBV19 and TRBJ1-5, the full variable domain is DGGITQSPKYLFRKEGQNVTLSCEQNLNHDAMYWYRQDPGQGLRLIYYSQIVNDFQKGDIAEGYSVSREKKESFPLTVTSAQKNPTAFYLCASSIVGTVSNQPQHFGDGTRLSIL.

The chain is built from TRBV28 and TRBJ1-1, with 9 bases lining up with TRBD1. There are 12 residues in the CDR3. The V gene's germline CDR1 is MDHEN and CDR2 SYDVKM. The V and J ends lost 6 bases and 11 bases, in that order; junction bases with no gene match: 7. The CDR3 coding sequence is TGTGCCAGCAGAGGGACAGGGCCGTCGGCTTTCTTT. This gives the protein CASRGTGPSAFF.

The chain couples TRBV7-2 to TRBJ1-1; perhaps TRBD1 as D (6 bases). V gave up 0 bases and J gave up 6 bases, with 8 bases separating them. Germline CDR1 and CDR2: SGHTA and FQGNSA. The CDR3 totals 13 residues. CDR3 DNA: TGTGCCAGCAGCTTAGCGACAGGTGCTGAAGCTTTCTTT. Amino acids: CASSLATGAEAFF. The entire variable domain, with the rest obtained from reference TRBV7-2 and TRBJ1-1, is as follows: GAGVSQSPSNKVTEKGKDVELRCDPISGHTALYWYRQSLGQGLEFLIYFQGNSAPDKSGLPSDRFSAERTGGSVSTLTIQRTQQEDSAVYLCASSLATGAEAFFGQGTRLTVV.

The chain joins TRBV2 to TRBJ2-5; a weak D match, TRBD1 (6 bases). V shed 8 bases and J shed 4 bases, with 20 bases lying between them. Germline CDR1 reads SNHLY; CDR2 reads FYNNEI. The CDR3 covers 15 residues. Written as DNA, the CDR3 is TGTGCCAGCCAACTTTCTCGGACAGTCTCAGAGACCCAGTACTTC. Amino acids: CASQLSRTVSETQYF.

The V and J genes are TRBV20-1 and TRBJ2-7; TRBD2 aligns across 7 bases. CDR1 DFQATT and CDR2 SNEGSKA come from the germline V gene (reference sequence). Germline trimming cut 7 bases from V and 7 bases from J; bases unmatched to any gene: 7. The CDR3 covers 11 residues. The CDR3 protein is CSVDFGGEQYF. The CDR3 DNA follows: TGCAGTGTCGACTTCGGGGGGGAGCAGTACTTC.

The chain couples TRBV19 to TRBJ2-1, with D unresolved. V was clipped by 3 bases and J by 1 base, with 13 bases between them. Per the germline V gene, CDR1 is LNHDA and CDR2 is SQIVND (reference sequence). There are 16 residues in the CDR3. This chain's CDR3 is CASSINPGMSYNEQFF. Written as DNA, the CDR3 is TGTGCCAGTAGTATCAATCCGGGTATGTCCTACAATGAGCAGTTCTTC. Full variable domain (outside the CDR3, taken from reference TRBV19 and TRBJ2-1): DGGITQSPKYLFRKEGQNVTLSCEQNLNHDAMYWYRQDPGQGLRLIYYSQIVNDFQKGDIAEGYSVSREKKESFPLTVTSAQKNPTAFYLCASSINPGMSYNEQFFGPGTRLTVL.

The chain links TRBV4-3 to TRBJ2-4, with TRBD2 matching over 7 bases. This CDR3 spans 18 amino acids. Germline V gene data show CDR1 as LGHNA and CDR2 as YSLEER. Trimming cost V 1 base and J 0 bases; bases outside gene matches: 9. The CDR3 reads CASSQAARSGIAKNIQYF. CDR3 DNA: TGCGCCAGCAGCCAAGCCGCTAGAAGCGGGATAGCCAAAAACATTCAGTACTTC.

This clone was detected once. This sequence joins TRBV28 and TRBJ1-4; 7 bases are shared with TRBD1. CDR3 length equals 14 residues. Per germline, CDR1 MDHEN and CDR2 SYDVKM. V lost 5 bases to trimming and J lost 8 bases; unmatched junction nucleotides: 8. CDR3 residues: CASSLIRQGEKLFF. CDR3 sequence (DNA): TGTGCCAGCAGTCTAATAAGACAGGGCGAAAAACTGTTTTTT.

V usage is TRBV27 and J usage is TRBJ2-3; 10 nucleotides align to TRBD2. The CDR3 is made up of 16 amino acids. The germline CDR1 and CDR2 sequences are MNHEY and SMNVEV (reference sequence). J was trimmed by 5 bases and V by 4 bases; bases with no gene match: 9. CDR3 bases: TGTGCCAGCAGTTCCCATTCTAGCGGGAGAGGAGATACGCAGTATTTT. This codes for CASSSHSSGRGDTQYF.

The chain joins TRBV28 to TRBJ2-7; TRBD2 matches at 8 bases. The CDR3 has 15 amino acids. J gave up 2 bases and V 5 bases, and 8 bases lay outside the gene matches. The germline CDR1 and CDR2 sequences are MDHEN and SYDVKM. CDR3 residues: CASSDSGGFTYEQYF. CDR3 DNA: TGTGCCAGCAGTGATTCGGGGGGGTTCACCTACGAGCAGTACTTC.

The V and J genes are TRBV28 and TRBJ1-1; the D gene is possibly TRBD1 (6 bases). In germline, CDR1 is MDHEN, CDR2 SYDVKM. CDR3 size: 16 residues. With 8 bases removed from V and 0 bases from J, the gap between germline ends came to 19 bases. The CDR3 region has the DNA TGTGCCAGCTCAAACGGACAGAGCCGGATGAACACTGAAGCTTTCTTT. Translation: CASSNGQSRMNTEAFF.

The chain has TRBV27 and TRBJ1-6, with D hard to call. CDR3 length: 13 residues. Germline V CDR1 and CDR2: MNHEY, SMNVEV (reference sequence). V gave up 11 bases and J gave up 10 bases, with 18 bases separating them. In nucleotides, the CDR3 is TGTGCCCCCCCGGAGAAGTCAGAATCACCCCTCCACTTT. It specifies CAPPEKSESPLHF.

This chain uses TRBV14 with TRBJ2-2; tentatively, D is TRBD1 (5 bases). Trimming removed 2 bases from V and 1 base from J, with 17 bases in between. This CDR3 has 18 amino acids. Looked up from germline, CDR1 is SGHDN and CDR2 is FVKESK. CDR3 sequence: CASSQKVRVLKNTGELFF. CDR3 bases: TGTGCCAGCAGCCAAAAAGTCAGGGTACTAAAGAACACCGGGGAGCTGTTTTTT.

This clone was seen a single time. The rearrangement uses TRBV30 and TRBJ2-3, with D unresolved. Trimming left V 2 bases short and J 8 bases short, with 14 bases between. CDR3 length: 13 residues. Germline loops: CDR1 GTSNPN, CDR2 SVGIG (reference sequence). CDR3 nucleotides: TGTGCCTGGAGTTCCCGCCCGAGTGGTACGCAGTATTTT. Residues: CAWSSRPSGTQYF.

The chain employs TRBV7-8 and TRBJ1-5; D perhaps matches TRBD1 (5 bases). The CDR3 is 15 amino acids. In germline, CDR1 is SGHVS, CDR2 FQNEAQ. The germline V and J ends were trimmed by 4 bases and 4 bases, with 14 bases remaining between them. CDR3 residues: CASSSRQNINQPQHF. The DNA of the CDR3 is TGTGCCAGCAGCTCCCGACAGAATATTAATCAGCCCCAGCATTTT.

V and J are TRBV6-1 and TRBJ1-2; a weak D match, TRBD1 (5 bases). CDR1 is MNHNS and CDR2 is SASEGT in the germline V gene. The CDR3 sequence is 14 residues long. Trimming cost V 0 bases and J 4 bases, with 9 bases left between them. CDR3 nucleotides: TGTGCCAGCAGTGAAGCAGCAGGGATCTATGGCTACACCTTC. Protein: CASSEAAGIYGYTF.

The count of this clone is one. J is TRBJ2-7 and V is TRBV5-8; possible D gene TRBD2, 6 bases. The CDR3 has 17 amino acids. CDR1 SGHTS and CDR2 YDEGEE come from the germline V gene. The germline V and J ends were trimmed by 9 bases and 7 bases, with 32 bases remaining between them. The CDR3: CATTTRGNGGFSGEQYF. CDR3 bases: TGTGCCACCACGACTCGAGGAAACGGGGGATTCTCGGGGGAGCAGTACTTC. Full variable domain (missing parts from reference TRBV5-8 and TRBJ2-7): EAGVTQSPTHLIKTRGQQATLRCSPISGHTSVYWYQQALGLGLQFLLWYDEGEERNRGNFPPRFSGRQFPNYSSELNVNALELEDSALYLCATTTRGNGGFSGEQYFGPGTRLTVT.

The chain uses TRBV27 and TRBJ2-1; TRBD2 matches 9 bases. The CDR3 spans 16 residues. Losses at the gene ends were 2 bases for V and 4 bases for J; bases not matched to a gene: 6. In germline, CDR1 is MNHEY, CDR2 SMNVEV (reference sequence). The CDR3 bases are TGTGCCAGCAGTTTAGAGGGGACTAGCTGGTACAATGAGCAGTTCTTC. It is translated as CASSLEGTSWYNEQFF.

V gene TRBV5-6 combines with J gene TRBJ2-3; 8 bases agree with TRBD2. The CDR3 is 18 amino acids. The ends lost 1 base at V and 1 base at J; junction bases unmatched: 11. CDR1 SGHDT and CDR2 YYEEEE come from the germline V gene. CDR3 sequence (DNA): TGTGCCAGCAGCTTGTATCCGGGACTAGGGTCTGGCACAGATACGCAGTATTTT. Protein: CASSLYPGLGSGTDTQYF.

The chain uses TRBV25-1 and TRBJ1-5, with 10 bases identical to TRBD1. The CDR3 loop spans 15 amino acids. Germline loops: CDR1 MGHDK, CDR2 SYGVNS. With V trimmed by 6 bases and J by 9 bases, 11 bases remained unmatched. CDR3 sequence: CASSAGTGAGRPQHF. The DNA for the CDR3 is TGTGCCAGCAGCGCCGGGACAGGGGCGGGTAGGCCCCAGCATTTT.

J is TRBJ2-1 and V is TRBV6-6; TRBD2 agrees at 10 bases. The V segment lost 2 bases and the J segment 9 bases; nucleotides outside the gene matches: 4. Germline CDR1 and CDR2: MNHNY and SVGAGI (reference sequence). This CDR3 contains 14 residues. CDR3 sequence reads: CASSYGTSVPEQFF. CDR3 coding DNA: TGTGCCAGCAGTTACGGGACTAGCGTCCCTGAGCAGTTCTTC.

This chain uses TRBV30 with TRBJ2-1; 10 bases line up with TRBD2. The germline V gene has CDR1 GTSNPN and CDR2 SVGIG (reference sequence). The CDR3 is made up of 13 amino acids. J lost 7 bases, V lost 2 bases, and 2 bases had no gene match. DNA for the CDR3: TGTGCCTGGAGTAGCGGGAGGGGTAATGAGCAGTTCTTC. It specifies CAWSSGRGNEQFF.

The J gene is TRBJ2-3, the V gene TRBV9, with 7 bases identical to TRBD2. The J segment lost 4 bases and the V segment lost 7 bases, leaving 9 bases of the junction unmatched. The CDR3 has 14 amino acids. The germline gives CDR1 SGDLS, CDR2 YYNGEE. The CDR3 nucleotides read TGTGCCAGCGGAGGTAGCGGGTATGCAGATACGCAGTATTTT. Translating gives CASGGSGYADTQYF.

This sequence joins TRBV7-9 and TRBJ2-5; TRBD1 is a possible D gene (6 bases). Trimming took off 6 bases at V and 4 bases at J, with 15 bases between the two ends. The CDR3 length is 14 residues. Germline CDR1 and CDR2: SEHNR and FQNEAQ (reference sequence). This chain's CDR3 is CASSSDRFRETQYF. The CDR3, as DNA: TGTGCCAGCAGTTCTGACAGGTTTCGAGAGACCCAGTACTTC.

CDR3 DNA: TGTGCCAGCAGAGAAACAGGTTGGGGTCAGCCCCAGCATTTT. It translates to CASRETGWGQPQHF. The V and J genes are TRBV6-1 and TRBJ1-5; D might be TRBD1 (5 bases). Trimming shortened V by 6 bases and J by 6 bases, and 15 bases separated the two germline ends. Germline CDR1 and CDR2: MNHNS and SASEGT. This CDR3 contains 14 residues.

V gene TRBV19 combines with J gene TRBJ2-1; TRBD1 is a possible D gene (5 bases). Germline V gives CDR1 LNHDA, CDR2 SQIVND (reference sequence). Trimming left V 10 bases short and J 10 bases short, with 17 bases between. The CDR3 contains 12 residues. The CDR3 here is CATLSPHREQFF. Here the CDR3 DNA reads TGTGCCACCCTCTCCCCGCACAGGGAGCAGTTCTTC.